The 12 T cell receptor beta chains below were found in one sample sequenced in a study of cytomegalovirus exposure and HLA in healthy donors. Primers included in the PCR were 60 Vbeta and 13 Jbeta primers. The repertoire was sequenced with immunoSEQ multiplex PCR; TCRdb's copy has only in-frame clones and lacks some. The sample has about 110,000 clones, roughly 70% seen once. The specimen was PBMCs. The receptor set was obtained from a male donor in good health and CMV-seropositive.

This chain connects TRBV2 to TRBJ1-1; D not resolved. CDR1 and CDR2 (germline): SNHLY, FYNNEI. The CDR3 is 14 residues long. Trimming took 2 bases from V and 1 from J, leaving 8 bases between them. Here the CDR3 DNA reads TGTGCCAGCAGTGAACCCAGATCGAACACTGAAGCTTTCTTT. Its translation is CASSEPRSNTEAFF.

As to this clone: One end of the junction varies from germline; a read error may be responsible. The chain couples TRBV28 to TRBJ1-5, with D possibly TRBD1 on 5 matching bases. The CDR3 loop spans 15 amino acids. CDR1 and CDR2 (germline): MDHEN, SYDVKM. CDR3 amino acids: CASSLNRLLNQPQNF. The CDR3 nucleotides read TGTGCCAGCAGTTTAAACAGGCTTCTCAATCAGCCCCAGAATTTT.

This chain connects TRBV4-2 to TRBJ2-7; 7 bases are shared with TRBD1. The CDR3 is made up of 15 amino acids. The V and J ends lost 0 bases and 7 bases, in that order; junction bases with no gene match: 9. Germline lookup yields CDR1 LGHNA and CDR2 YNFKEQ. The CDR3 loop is CASSQDRQGLREQYF. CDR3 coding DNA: TGTGCCAGCAGCCAAGATCGACAGGGCCTGCGGGAGCAGTACTTC.

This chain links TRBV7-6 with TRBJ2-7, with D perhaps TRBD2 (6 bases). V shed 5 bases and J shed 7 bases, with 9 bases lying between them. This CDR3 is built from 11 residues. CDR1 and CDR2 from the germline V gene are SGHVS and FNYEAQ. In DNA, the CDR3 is TGTGCCAGCAGCCCCGGACTAGAGCAGTACTTC. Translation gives CASSPGLEQYF.

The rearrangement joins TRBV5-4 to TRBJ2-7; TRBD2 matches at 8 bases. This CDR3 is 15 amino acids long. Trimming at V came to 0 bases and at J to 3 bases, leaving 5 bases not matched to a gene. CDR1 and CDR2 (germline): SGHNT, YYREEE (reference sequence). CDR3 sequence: CASSLAPSGSYEQYF. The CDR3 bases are TGTGCCAGCAGCTTGGCTCCCAGCGGGAGCTACGAGCAGTACTTC.

As DNA, the CDR3 is TGTGCCAGCAGCTTGGACAGGGTTGGATCACCCCTCCACTTT. Translation gives CASSLDRVGSPLHF. The chain couples TRBV5-4 to TRBJ1-6; the D gene is possibly TRBD1 (6 bases). Germline V gene data show CDR1 as SGHNT and CDR2 as YYREEE (reference sequence). The CDR3 contains 14 residues. Trimming left V 0 bases short and J 10 bases short, with 11 bases between.

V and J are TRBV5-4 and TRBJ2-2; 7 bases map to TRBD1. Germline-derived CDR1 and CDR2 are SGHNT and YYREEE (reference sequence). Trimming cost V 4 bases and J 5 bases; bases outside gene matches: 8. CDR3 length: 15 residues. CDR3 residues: CASSLSRGRTGELFF. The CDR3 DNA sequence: TGTGCCAGCAGCCTCTCGAGGGGGCGGACCGGGGAGCTGTTTTTT. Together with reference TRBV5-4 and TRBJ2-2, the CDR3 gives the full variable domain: ETGVTQSPTHLIKTRGQQVTLRCSSQSGHNTVSWYQQALGQGPQFIFQYYREEENGRGNFPPRFSGLQFPNYSSELNVNALELDDSALYLCASSLSRGRTGELFFGEGSRLTVL.

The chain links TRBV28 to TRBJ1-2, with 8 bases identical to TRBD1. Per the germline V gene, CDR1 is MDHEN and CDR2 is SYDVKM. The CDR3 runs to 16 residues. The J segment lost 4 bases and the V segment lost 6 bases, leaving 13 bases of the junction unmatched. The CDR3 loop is CASRVIHSGTGYGYTF. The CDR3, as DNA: TGTGCCAGCAGGGTAATCCACTCCGGGACAGGCTATGGCTACACCTTC.

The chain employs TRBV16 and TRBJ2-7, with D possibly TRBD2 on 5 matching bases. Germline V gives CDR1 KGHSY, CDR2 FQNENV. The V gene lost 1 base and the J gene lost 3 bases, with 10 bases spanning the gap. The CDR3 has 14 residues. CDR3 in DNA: TGTGCCAGCAGCCAATTATCGGGAAACTACGAGCAGTACTTC. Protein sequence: CASSQLSGNYEQYF.

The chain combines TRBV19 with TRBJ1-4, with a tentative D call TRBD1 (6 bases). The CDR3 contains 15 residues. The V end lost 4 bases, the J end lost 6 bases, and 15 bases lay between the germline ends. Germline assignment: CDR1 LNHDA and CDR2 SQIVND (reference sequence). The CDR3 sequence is CASSKSAGVYEKLFF. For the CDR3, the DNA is TGTGCCAGTAGTAAGAGCGCAGGGGTATATGAAAAACTGTTTTTT.

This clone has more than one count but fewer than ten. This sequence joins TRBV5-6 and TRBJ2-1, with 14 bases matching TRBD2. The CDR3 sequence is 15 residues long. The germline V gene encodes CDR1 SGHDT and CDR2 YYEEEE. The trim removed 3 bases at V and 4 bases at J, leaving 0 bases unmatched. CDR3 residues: CASSWTSGGYNEQFF. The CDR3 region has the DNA TGTGCCAGCAGCTGGACTAGCGGGGGGTACAATGAGCAGTTCTTC. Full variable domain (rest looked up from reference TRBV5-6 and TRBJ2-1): DAGVTQSPTHLIKTRGQQVTLRCSPKSGHDTVSWYQQALGQGPQFIFQYYEEEERQRGNFPDRFSGHQFPNYSSELNVNALLLGDSALYLCASSWTSGGYNEQFFGPGTRLTVL.

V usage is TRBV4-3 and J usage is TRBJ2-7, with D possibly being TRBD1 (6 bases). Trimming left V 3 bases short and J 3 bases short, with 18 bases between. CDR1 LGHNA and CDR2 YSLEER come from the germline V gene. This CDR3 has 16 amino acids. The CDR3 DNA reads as TGCGCCAGCAGCCAGAACATGTTTCCGGACAGCTACGAGCAGTACTTC. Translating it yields CASSQNMFPDSYEQYF.